The T cell receptor (beta chain) under discussion was sequenced for a study of cytomegalovirus exposure and HLA in healthy donors. The PCR made use of 60 Vbeta and 13 Jbeta primers. Repertoires were generated with immunoSEQ multiplex PCR, while TCRdb's copy carries only in-frame clones and drops some. The sample consists of approximately 150,000 clones, roughly 80% of them appearing once. The CDR3 extends over 17 amino acids. This clonotype was obtained from a male donor in good health and CMV-seronegative. The chain links TRBV21-1 to TRBJ2-7; the D call in the table, TRBD1, was not verified against the DNA. TRBV21-1 is a documented pseudogene. Sequencing was performed on PBMCs. Here the CDR3 DNA reads TGTGCCAGCAGCAAACTTGGCAGGGACAGGGGCGCCTACGAGCAGTACTTC. It specifies CASSKLGRDRGAYEQYF.